This TCR beta chain was observed in a study of shared clonotypes between healthy human individuals. Germline V gives CDR1 MDHEN, CDR2 SYDVKM. This CDR3 has 14 amino acids. Trimming cost V 1 base and J 3 bases, with 10 bases left between them. Deep-level settings were used for running the assay. Assay: immunoSEQ multiplex PCR; the TCRdb copy retains only in-frame clones and omits some. The repertoire holds around 2.1 million clones, about 93% seen once, with under 2% in the top ten. Terminally differentiated effector memory CD45RA+ cells were excluded by CCR7 positive selection of CD45RO-negative cells.

Sequenced sample: naive CD8+ T cells from PBMCs. The V and J genes are TRBV28 and TRBJ2-7; D might be TRBD1 (5 bases). The receptor's source is a man in his late teens or twenties in good health. Some clones in this sample may be carry-over from other donors' samples. CDR3 residues: CASSLSAGFYEQYF. As DNA, the CDR3 is TGTGCCAGCAGTTTATCCGCAGGGTTCTACGAGCAGTACTTC.